This T cell receptor (beta chain) was recovered during a study of T-cell memory formation after mild COVID-19. In this sample, this clonotype turned up a few times. Its antigen is undetermined. Via MiXCR, TCRdb re-called the 5' RACE reads, giving one row per CDR3 protein. The sample holds roughly 340,000 distinct CDR3 sequences, roughly 19% seen once. General observations from the study: Pre-infection memory held some responding clones, suggesting pre-existing cross-reactive T cells responded. Second-wave clones reaching peak frequency on day 37 lacked confirmed SARS-CoV-2 specificity.

J lost 13 bases, V lost 5 bases, and 6 bases had no gene match. This CDR3 contains 11 residues. Germline CDR1 reads SGHVS; CDR2 reads FNYEAQ. This clonotype originated in a man aged 18 to 29 who had mild COVID-19 (a few samples of this study predate the infection). Cell type and time point are not known. V usage is TRBV7-6 and J usage is TRBJ2-5; 8 nucleotides match TRBD2. Sequencing was performed on PBMCs or a T cell subset sorted from them (not recorded which). CDR3: CASSTGGAGYF. The CDR3 region has the DNA TGTGCCAGCAGCACCGGGGGGGCCGGGTACTTC.